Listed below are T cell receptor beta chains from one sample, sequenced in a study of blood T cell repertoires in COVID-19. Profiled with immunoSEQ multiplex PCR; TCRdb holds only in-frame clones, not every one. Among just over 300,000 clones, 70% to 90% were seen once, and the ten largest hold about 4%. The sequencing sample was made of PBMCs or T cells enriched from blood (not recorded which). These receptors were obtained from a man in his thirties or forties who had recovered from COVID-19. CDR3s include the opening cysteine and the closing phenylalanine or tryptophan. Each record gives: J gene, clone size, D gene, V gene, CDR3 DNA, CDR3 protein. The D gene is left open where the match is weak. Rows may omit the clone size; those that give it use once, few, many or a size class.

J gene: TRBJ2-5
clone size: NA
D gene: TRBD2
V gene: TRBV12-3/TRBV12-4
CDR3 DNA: TGTGCCAGCGGGGGGGACTCACGAGAGACCCAGTACTTC
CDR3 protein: CASGGDSRETQYF

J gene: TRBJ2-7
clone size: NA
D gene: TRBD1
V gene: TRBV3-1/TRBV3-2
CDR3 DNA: TGTGCCAGCAGCAAAATGCTCCCGGGACAGGGGTCCTACGAGCAGTACTTC
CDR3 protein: CASSKMLPGQGSYEQYF

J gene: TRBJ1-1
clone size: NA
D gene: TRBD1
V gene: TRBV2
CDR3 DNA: TGTGCCAGCAGTGGGTTAGGGGGCTTCGACACTGAAGCTTTCTTT
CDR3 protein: CASSGLGGFDTEAFF

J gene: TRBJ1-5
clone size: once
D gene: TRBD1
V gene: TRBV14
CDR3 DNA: TGTGCCAGCAGCCGGGGACAGATTAATCAGCCCCAGCATTTT
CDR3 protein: CASSRGQINQPQHF

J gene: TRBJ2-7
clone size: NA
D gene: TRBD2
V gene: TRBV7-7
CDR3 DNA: TGTGCTAGCAGCCCCGCGGTAGCGGGGGAATTCGGCTACGAGCAGTACTTC
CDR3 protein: CASSPAVAGEFGYEQYF

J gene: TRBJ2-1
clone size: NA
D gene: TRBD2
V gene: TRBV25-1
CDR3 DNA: TGTGCCAGCAGTGAAGGCGGGAGGTCCTACAATGAGCAGTTCTTC
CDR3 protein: CASSEGGRSYNEQFF

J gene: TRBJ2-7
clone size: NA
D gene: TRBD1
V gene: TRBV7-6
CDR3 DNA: TGTGCCAGCAGCCCCCAGCAGGGGGAAAAGTACGAGCAGTACTTC
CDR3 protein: CASSPQQGEKYEQYF

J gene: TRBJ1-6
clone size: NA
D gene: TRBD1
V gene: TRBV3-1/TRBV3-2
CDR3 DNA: TGTGCCAGCAGCCAAGCAGGGACAGGGGTAAATTCACCCCTCCACTTT
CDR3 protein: CASSQAGTGVNSPLHF

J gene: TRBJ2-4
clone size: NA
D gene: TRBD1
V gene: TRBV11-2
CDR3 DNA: TGTGCCAGCAGCCCCCAGGGGGAACTAGCCAAAAACATTCAGTACTTC
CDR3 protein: CASSPQGELAKNIQYF

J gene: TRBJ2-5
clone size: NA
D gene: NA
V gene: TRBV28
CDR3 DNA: TGTGCCAGCAGTTTGACAGTTCAAGAGACCCAGTACTTC
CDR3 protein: CASSLTVQETQYF

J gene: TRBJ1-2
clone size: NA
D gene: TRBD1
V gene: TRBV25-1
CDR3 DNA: TGTGCCAGCAGTGCCGGGACAGTGGGGTATGGCTACACCTTC
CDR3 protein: CASSAGTVGYGYTF

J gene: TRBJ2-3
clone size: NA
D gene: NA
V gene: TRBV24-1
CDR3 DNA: TGTGCCACCAGTGAAGGTAGCAATTTGGATACGCAGTATTTT
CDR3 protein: CATSEGSNLDTQYF

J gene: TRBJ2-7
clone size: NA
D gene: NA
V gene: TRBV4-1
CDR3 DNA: TGCGCCAGCAGCCAAGATTGGACAGACTCCTACGAGCAGTACTTC
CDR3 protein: CASSQDWTDSYEQYF

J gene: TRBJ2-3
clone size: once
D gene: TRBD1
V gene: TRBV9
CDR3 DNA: TGTGCCAGCACCGTAGACAGGGGCACAGATACGCAGTATTTT
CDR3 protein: CASTVDRGTDTQYF

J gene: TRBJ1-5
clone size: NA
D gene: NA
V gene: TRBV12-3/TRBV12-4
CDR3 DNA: TGTGCCAGCAGTTTACCCAGGCAGCCCCAGCATTTT
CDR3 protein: CASSLPRQPQHF

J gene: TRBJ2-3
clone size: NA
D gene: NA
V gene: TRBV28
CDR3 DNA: TGTGCCAGCAGTTTAAATGCGGGGATCGTTGTTAGCGCAGATACGCAGTATTTT
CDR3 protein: CASSLNAGIVVSADTQYF

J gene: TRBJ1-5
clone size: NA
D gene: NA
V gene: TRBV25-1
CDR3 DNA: TGTGCCAGCAGTGGATCAGGGGCTCCTAGCAATCAGCCCCAGCATTTT
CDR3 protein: CASSGSGAPSNQPQHF

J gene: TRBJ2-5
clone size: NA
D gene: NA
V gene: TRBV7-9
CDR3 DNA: TGTGCCAGCAGCCCCAATAGCGGCCGAGAGACCCAGTACTTC
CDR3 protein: CASSPNSGRETQYF

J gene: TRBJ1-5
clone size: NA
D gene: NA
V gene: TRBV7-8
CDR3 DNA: TGTGCCAGCAGCTTGGGCAGGGGTGAAGGACAGCCCCAGCATTTT
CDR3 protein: CASSLGRGEGQPQHF

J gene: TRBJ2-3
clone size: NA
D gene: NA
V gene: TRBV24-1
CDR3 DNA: TGTGCCACCAGTGACCCTACAGGGATAGAAGGCACAGATACGCAGTATTTT
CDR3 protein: CATSDPTGIEGTDTQYF

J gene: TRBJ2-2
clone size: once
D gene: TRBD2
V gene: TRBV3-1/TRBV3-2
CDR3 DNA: TGTGCCAGCAGCTTTGGACTAGCGGGAGGAAGCACCGGGGAGCTGTTTTTT
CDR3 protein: CASSFGLAGGSTGELFF

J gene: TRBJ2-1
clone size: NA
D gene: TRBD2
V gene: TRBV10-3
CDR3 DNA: TGTGCCATCAGTGAGTCGGGGACTAGCGGGAGCCACAATGAGCAGTTCTTC
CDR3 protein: CAISESGTSGSHNEQFF

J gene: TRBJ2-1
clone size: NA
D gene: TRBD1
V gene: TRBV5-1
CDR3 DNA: TGCGCCAGCGGTCAACAGGGGAGCTCCTACAATGAGCAGTTCTTC
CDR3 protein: CASGQQGSSYNEQFF